This T cell receptor beta chain comes out of a study of T cells in Graves' hyperthyroidism and ophthalmopathy. The CDR3 length is 14 residues. Trimming pared 6 bases from V and 7 bases from J, leaving 16 bases between. Germline V gives CDR1 MNHEY, CDR2 SMNVEV (reference sequence). Overall study findings and caveats: The majority of expanded thyroid clonotypes above 0.001 also appeared in blood.

This clonotype was counted many times. Its antigen is as yet unknown. Authors of the study amplified TCR beta CDR3 regions from RNA transcripts. The HTBI set primed first-round TCR CDR3 RT-PCR. TCRdb passed the multiplex PCR reads through MiXCR, listing each CDR3 protein once. This sample yields a few hundred thousand distinct CDR3 sequences, of which roughly 13% are seen a single time; around 20% belongs to the top ten. The study left out patients who had uncontrolled infection, other autoimmune disease, pregnancy or lactation. Each diagnosis was grounded in clinical symptoms, serum thyroxine and TRAb, thyroid ultrasound, and orbital computed tomography. Each 10 ml fresh peripheral blood draw supplied the PBMCs.

The clonotype comes from a man aged 25 to 45 with Graves' hyperthyroidism that later progressed to Graves' ophthalmopathy. The chain recombines TRBV27 with TRBJ2-1; weak D call: TRBD2 (6 bases). Material: blood. CDR3 nucleotides: TGTGCCAGCAGGTCCGGAGGGGTCAGGAATGAGCAGTTCTTC. Protein sequence: CASRSGGVRNEQFF.